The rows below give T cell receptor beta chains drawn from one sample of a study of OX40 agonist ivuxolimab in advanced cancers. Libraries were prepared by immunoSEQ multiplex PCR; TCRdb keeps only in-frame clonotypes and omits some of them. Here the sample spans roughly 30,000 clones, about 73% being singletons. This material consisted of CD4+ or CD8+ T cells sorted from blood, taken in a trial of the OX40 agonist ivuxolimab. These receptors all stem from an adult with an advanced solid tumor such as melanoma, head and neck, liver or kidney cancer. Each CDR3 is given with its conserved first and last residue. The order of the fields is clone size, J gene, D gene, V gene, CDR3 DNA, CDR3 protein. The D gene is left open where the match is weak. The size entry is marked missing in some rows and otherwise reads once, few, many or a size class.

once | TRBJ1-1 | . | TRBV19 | TGTGCCAGTAGTATAAAAGGTTCTGGTATGTCTGAAGCTTTCTTT | CASSIKGSGMSEAFF
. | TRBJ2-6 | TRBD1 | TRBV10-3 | TGTGCCATCAGAAAGAGTCCCGGGACAGGGTCTGGGGCCAACGTCCTGACTTTC | CAIRKSPGTGSGANVLTF
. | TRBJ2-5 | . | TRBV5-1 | TGCGCCAGCAGCTTGGCCGGGAAAGAGACCCAGTACTTC | CASSLAGKETQYF
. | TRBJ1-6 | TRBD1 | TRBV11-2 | TGTGCCAGCAGCTTCTCCGGGACAGGGGCTTCACCCCTCCACTTT | CASSFSGTGASPLHF
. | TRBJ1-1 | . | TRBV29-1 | TGCAGCGTCGACAGCGGCTGGGTGGCTTTCTTT | CSVDSGWVAFF
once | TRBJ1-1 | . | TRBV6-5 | TGTGCCAGCAGTTACTCGACGTTACGGCCCACTGAAGCTTTCTTT | CASSYSTLRPTEAFF
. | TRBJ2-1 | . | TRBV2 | TGTGCCAGCAGTGCCCCCTTTGAAGGAAATGAGCAGTTCTTC | CASSAPFEGNEQFF
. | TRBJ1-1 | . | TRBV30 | TGTGCCTCCGAACCCGGGACGGTGAACACTGAAGCTTTCTTT | CASEPGTVNTEAFF
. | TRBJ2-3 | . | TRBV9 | TGTGCCAGCAGCGTAGGAAGCAGGTGGGATACGCAGTATTTT | CASSVGSRWDTQYF
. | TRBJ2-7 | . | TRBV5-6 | TGTGCCAGCAGCTTGCGGGGGTACGAGCAGTACTTC | CASSLRGYEQYF
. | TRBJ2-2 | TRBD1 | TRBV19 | TGTGCCAGTGTTACAGGGGCGAACACCGGGGAGCTGTTTTTT | CASVTGANTGELFF
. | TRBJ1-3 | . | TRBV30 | TGTGCCTGGAGTGTGGTCGGAAACACCATATATTTT | CAWSVVGNTIYF
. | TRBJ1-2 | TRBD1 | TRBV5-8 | TGTGCCAGCAGCCTGACAGGGTTCTTTGGCTACACCTTC | CASSLTGFFGYTF
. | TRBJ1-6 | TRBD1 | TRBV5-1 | TGCGCCAGCAGCTTACACGCTTGGACAGGGGGCAGCTATAATTCACCCCTCCACTTT | CASSLHAWTGGSYNSPLHF
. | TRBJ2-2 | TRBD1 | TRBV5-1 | TGCGCCAGCAGCTTGGAACAGGGGCCCGGGGAGCTGTTTTTT | CASSLEQGPGELFF
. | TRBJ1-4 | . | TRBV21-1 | TGTGCCAGCAGCAAAGAGGTAGCGCGGGGGTTAAATGAAAAACTGTTTTTT | CASSKEVARGLNEKLFF
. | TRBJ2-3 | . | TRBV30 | TGTGCCTGGAGTGTCGCTAGCGCAGATACGCAGTATTTT | CAWSVASADTQYF
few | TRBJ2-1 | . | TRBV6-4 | TGTGCCAGCAGTCCCACTAGCAACTACAATGAGCAGTTCTTC | CASSPTSNYNEQFF
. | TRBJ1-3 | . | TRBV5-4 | TGTGCCAGCAGCGGGGGACGTAGCTCTGGAAACACCATATATTTT | CASSGGRSSGNTIYF
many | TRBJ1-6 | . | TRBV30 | TGTGCCTGGAGTCTCGGCAGTCGGCGGTTTAATTCACCCCTCCACTTT | CAWSLGSRRFNSPLHF
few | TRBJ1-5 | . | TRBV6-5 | TGTGCCAGCAGTTACGATTCTCGGGACCCCATTTTTTTT | CASSYDSRDPIFF
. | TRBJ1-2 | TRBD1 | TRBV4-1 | TGCGCCAGCAGCCAAGAGGACAGGAGGAGTTATGGCTACACCTTC | CASSQEDRRSYGYTF
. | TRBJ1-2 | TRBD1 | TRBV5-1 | TGCGCCAGCAGCTTGGGAAGGGGACAGGGGATGTCGTTTGGCTACACCTTC | CASSLGRGQGMSFGYTF
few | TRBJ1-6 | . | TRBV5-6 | TGTGCCAGCAGCGGGACGGGTCCTTCCCTCCACTTT | CASSGTGPSLHF
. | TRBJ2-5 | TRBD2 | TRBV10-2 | TGCGCCAGCGGGACTAGCGGGGGTACAGGGGCCCAGTACTTC | CASGTSGGTGAQYF
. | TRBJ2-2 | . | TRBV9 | TGTGCCAGCAGCGTAGCTGGTTGGGGGAGCACCGGGGAGCTGTTTTTT | CASSVAGWGSTGELFF
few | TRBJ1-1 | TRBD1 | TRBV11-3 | TGTGCCAGCAGCTCTAGGGACAGCACTGAAGCTTTCTTT | CASSSRDSTEAFF
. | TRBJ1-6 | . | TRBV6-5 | TGTGCCAGCAGTGGCGACAGAAATTCACCCCTCCACTTT | CASSGDRNSPLHF
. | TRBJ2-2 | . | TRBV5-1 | TGCGCCAGCAGCTTGTTTGAGACGAACACCGGGGAGCTGTTTTTT | CASSLFETNTGELFF
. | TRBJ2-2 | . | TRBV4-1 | TGCGCCAGCAGCCAACTACAAGGGGACACCGGGGAGCTGTTTTTT | CASSQLQGDTGELFF
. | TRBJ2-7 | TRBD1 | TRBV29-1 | TGCAGCGTTGAATTCCTCGGACAGGGCTCCTACGAGCAGTACTTC | CSVEFLGQGSYEQYF
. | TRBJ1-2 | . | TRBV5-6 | TGTGCCAGCAGACACGGAGGAGGGGTCTATGGCTACACCTTC | CASRHGGGVYGYTF
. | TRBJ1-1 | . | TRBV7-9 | TGTGCCAGCAGCTTAGCGGCCACGGTCGCTGAAGCTTTCTTT | CASSLAATVAEAFF
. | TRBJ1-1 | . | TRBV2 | TGTGCCAGCAGGAGGACAGTTGAAGCTTTCTTT | CASRRTVEAFF
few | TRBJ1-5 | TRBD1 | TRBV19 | TGTGCCAGCAACAGGGGGCTATCTCAGCCCCAGCATTTT | CASNRGLSQPQHF
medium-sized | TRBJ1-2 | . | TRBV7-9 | TGTGCCAGCAGCTTAGGATGGGGCAACTATGGCTACACCTTC | CASSLGWGNYGYTF
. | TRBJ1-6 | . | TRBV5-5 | TGTGCCAGCTCCGGGGTTGTTAAAACCTATAATTCACCCCTCCACTTT | CASSGVVKTYNSPLHF
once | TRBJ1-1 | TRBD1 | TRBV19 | TGTGCCAGTACCGGGACAGGTAAGGGAAACACTGAAGCTTTCTTT | CASTGTGKGNTEAFF
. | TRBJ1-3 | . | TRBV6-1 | TGTGCCAGCATCCAGACAGGAGGAAACACCATATATTTT | CASIQTGGNTIYF
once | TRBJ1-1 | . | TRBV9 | TGTGCCAGCAGCGTAGGGGGCCGAGCGGCTGAAGCTTTCTTT | CASSVGGRAAEAFF